The 27 T cell receptor beta chains listed next were all sequenced from one sample in a study of metastatic and nonmetastatic thyroid tumors. Via MiXCR, TCRdb re-called the PCR reads. Found here are around 26,000 clones, roughly 12% of them singletons; the top ten hold 13% to 15%. Each patient came to thyroid surgery without any prior treatment (of any kind). Input material: blood. These receptors originate from a female donor with papillary thyroid cancer or a benign thyroid nodule (not recorded which). Some clones in this sample may be carry-over from other donors' samples.

At least ten counts were recorded for this clone. The J gene is TRBJ1-2, the V gene TRBV5-8, with D hard to call. This CDR3 spans 11 amino acids. Germline V gene lookup returns CDR1 SGHTS and CDR2 YDEGEE. The V and J ends lost 4 bases and 0 bases respectively, with 1 base between them. The CDR3 protein is CASSPNYGYTF. CDR3 nucleotides: TGTGCCAGCAGCCCTAACTATGGCTACACCTTC.

The chain's CDR3 is CASSVDGYYEQYF. The CDR3 DNA is TGTGCCAGCAGCGTAGACGGGTACTACGAGCAGTACTTC. The chain recombines TRBV5-5 with TRBJ2-7, with no clear D. The CDR3 is 13 residues long. The ends were cut back, 4 bases at V and 3 bases at J, with 11 bases in the middle. The germline V gene has CDR1 SGHKS and CDR2 YYEKEE (reference sequence). The variable domain in full, with the rest retrieved from reference TRBV5-5 and TRBJ2-7, is DAGVTQSPTHLIKTRGQQVTLRCSPISGHKSVSWYQQVLGQGPQFIFQYYEKEERGRGNFPDRFSARQFPNYSSELNVNALLLGDSALYLCASSVDGYYEQYFGPGTRLTVT.

This clone has a count of ten or more. V usage is TRBV6-2 or TRBV6-3 and J usage is TRBJ2-3; 10 nucleotides agree with TRBD2. V gave up 6 bases and J gave up 0 bases; unmatched junction bases: 0. The germline V gene has CDR1 MNHEY and CDR2 SVGEGT. The CDR3 covers 14 residues. Written as DNA, the CDR3 is TGTGCCAGCAGGACTAGCGGGAGCACAGATACGCAGTATTTT. Its translation: CASRTSGSTDTQYF.

This clone has ten or more counts. The rearrangement uses TRBV7-9 and TRBJ1-4, with 8 bases matching TRBD1. Germline-derived CDR1 and CDR2 are SEHNR and FQNEAQ (reference sequence). The CDR3 is 16 residues long. The trim removed 4 bases at V and 3 bases at J, leaving 7 bases unmatched. DNA for the CDR3: TGTGCCAGCAGCTACCCGGGACAGGACGCTAATGAAAAACTGTTTTTT. Its translation is CASSYPGQDANEKLFF.

V and J are TRBV18 and TRBJ2-3; maybe TRBD2 (6 bases). CDR1 is KGHSH, CDR2 LQKENI, per germline. The CDR3 sequence is 14 residues long. The ends were cut back, 8 bases at V and 3 bases at J, with 15 bases in the middle. This chain's CDR3 is CASPPMGRTDTQYF. In DNA form, the CDR3 reads TGTGCCAGCCCCCCTATGGGGAGGACAGATACGCAGTATTTT.

This clone showed up just a few times. V and J are TRBV5-1 and TRBJ1-2; 11 bases are a match to TRBD1. The CDR3 runs to 15 residues. The germline V gene encodes CDR1 SGHRS and CDR2 YFSETQ. The ends lost 4 bases at V and 7 bases at J; junction bases unmatched: 9. The CDR3 spells CASSLRTGGDFGYTF. As DNA, the CDR3 is TGCGCCAGCAGCCTACGGACAGGGGGCGATTTTGGCTACACCTTC.

This clone came up many times. The chain links TRBV19 to TRBJ1-1; 9 bases match TRBD1. The CDR3 has 15 amino acids. With V trimmed by 5 bases and J by 3 bases, 7 bases remained unmatched. Germline loops: CDR1 LNHDA, CDR2 SQIVND (reference sequence). CDR3 nucleotides: TGTGCCAGTAGTGGGGGACAGGGTTTCGACACTGAAGCTTTCTTT. Protein: CASSGGQGFDTEAFF.

This clone is termed medium-sized. CDR3 residues: CAWSSGLRTSGEDYEQYF. The CDR3 nucleotides are TGTGCCTGGAGCTCGGGACTGAGGACTAGCGGGGAGGACTACGAGCAGTACTTC. The V gene is TRBV30, the J gene TRBJ2-7; 12 nucleotides align to TRBD2. The length of the CDR3 is 18 residues. With 3 bases clipped from V and 3 bases from J, the junction kept 15 bases outside the gene matches. From germline, CDR1 is GTSNPN and CDR2 SVGIG (reference sequence).

This clone was seen at least ten times. V is TRBV20-1 and J is TRBJ2-1; D unclear. V lost 3 bases, J lost 4 bases, and 7 bases lay in between. The V gene's germline CDR1 is DFQATT and CDR2 SNEGSKA (reference sequence). CDR3 size: 12 residues. CDR3 sequence reads: CSARVQYNEQFF. In nucleotides, the CDR3 is TGCAGTGCTAGGGTGCAATACAATGAGCAGTTCTTC.

This clone has a handful of counts. CDR3: CASSPSRYNEQFF. CDR3 in DNA: TGTGCCAGCAGTCCGTCCAGGTACAATGAGCAGTTCTTC. The chain uses TRBV28 and TRBJ2-1; the D is unclear. The V end was cut by 5 bases, the J end by 4 bases, with 9 bases between. CDR1 and CDR2 from the germline V gene are MDHEN and SYDVKM. CDR3 size: 13 residues.

By share, this clone ranks as medium-sized (0.01 to 0.1%). The chain combines TRBV7-6 with TRBJ1-6; a weak D match, TRBD1 (5 bases). CDR1 and CDR2 (germline): SGHVS, FNYEAQ. The V end was cut by 5 bases, the J end by 6 bases, with 20 bases between. The CDR3 is made up of 17 amino acids. For the CDR3, the DNA is TGTGCCAGCAGCCCGTATTTCGTTGGGGCGCGTAATTCACCCCTCCACTTT. Translating gives CASSPYFVGARNSPLHF.

The chain combines TRBV27 with TRBJ2-1; 7 nucleotides line up with TRBD1. This CDR3 is 16 amino acids long. Trimming at V came to 1 base and at J to 2 bases, leaving 5 bases not matched to a gene. From germline, CDR1 is MNHEY and CDR2 SMNVEV (reference sequence). The CDR3 region has the DNA TGTGCCAGCAGTTTATTAGGTCAGGGGGCCTACAATGAGCAGTTCTTC. Translated: CASSLLGQGAYNEQFF.

This clone was recorded at least ten times. The chain has TRBV7-9 and TRBJ2-1, with 12 bases fitting TRBD1. The V gene end was trimmed by 2 bases and the J gene end by 6 bases; junction bases not matched to a gene: 8. Germline CDR1 SEHNR, CDR2 FQNEAQ (reference sequence). This CDR3 is built from 17 residues. In DNA, the CDR3 is TGTGCCAGCAGCTTACTCCCCTCGGGACAGGGGGCCAATGAGCAGTTCTTC. Protein sequence: CASSLLPSGQGANEQFF.

In its sample, this clone ranks as medium-sized (0.01 to 0.1%). The J gene is TRBJ2-2, the V gene TRBV3-1; D is ambiguous. Germline CDR1 is LGHDT and CDR2 is YNNKEL (reference sequence). The CDR3 covers 12 residues. V lost 4 bases and J lost 6, with 6 bases in between. The CDR3 protein is CASSPLSGELFF. The DNA for the CDR3 is TGTGCCAGCAGCCCACTCTCCGGGGAGCTGTTTTTT. Variable domain in full (rest from reference TRBV3-1 and TRBJ2-2): DTAVSQTPKYLVTQMGNDKSIKCEQNLGHDTMYWYKQDSKKFLKIMFSYNNKELIINETVPNRFSPKSPDKAHLNLHINSLELGDSAVYFCASSPLSGELFFGEGSRLTVL.

This clone was found many times. The V call is TRBV7-9, the J call TRBJ2-7, with TRBD2 identical over 10 bases. This CDR3 is built from 15 residues. V lost 5 bases and J lost 4; bases outside the gene matches: 8. The V gene's germline CDR1 is SEHNR and CDR2 FQNEAQ (reference sequence). This CDR3 reads CASSPFLAGEYEQYF. The CDR3 DNA is TGTGCCAGCAGCCCATTTCTAGCGGGAGAGTACGAGCAGTACTTC.

In its sample, this clone was seen a few times. V is TRBV20-1 and J is TRBJ2-6, with D perhaps given as TRBD1 or TRBD2 (5 bases each). CDR3 size: 16 residues. Between the trimmed V and J ends, which lost 0 bases and 2 bases, there was a span of 11 bases. Germline V CDR1 and CDR2: DFQATT, SNEGSKA (reference sequence). CDR3 DNA sequence: TGCAGTGCTAGAGAGAGAGGGGTACCTGGGGCCAACGTCCTGACTTTC. The encoded protein is CSARERGVPGANVLTF.

This clone was seen at least ten times. The rearrangement links TRBV28 to TRBJ2-2, with a possible D match to TRBD1 (5 bases). The CDR3 is 13 amino acids. Germline V gene data show CDR1 as MDHEN and CDR2 as SYDVKM. Trimming pared 5 bases from V and 8 bases from J, leaving 12 bases between. This CDR3 reads CASSNPGWGELFF. The CDR3 DNA reads as TGTGCCAGCAGTAACCCAGGGTGGGGGGAGCTGTTTTTT.

This clone was recorded at least ten times. The chain is built from TRBV20-1 and TRBJ1-3, with TRBD1 identical over 7 bases. The germline V gene encodes CDR1 DFQATT and CDR2 SNEGSKA (reference sequence). The CDR3 is made up of 16 amino acids. V shed 0 bases and J 4 bases; nucleotides not matched to a gene: 9. Here the CDR3 DNA reads TGCAGTGCTAGAGATGAGGGGGACAGTACGGGAAACACCATATATTTT. Translated: CSARDEGDSTGNTIYF.

This clone was found many times. The gene calls are TRBV15 and TRBJ2-1, with D hard to call. Germline V gene data show CDR1 as LNHNV and CDR2 as YYDKDF (reference sequence). V lost 0 bases to trimming and J lost 8 bases, with 17 bases between them. The CDR3 extends over 16 amino acids. Written as DNA, the CDR3 is TGTGCCACCAGCAGAGATCAACAAAGTCTGGGTTATGAGCAGTTCTTC. Translation: CATSRDQQSLGYEQFF. The variable domain in full, completed from reference TRBV15 and TRBJ2-1, reads DAMVIQNPRYQVTQFGKPVTLSCSQTLNHNVMYWYQQKSSQAPKLLFHYYDKDFNNEADTPDNFQSRRPNTSFCFLDIRSPGLGDTAMYLCATSRDQQSLGYEQFFGPGTRLTVL.

This clone came up many times. The V and J genes are TRBV19 and TRBJ2-3; 10 bases align to TRBD2. The CDR3 consists of 16 residues. After removal of 4 bases from V and 1 base from J, the junction contained 5 bases not matched to a gene. Germline V lookup: CDR1 LNHDA, CDR2 SQIVND (reference sequence). CDR3 coding DNA: TGTGCCAGTAGTAAAATAGCGGGAGGCGGCACAGATACGCAGTATTTT. Its protein is CASSKIAGGGTDTQYF.

This clone was seen at least ten times. The chain employs TRBV2 and TRBJ2-2; 12 nucleotides align to TRBD2. Germline trimming cut 5 bases from V and 7 bases from J; bases unmatched to any gene: 8. Germline loops: CDR1 SNHLY, CDR2 FYNNEI. The CDR3 extends over 16 amino acids. The CDR3 sequence: CASSLQGLAGLGELFF. The CDR3 nucleotides are TGTGCCAGCAGTCTACAAGGACTAGCGGGACTCGGGGAGCTGTTTTTT.

This clone occurred many times. The chain is built from TRBV5-6 and TRBJ1-2, with a possible D match to TRBD1 (6 bases). This CDR3 spans 13 amino acids. The germline gives CDR1 SGHDT, CDR2 YYEEEE. Trimming stripped 0 bases from V and 8 bases from J, with 11 bases between. The CDR3 reads CASSLGGGTGYTF. CDR3 nucleotide sequence: TGTGCCAGCAGCTTGGGGGGGGGCACGGGCTACACCTTC. The full variable domain, completed using reference TRBV5-6 and TRBJ1-2, is DAGVTQSPTHLIKTRGQQVTLRCSPKSGHDTVSWYQQALGQGPQFIFQYYEEEERQRGNFPDRFSGHQFPNYSSELNVNALLLGDSALYLCASSLGGGTGYTFGSGTRLTVV.

This clone was seen at least ten times. This same CDR3 is encoded by further DNA sequences in the sample. This chain connects TRBV24-1 to TRBJ2-4, with D possibly being TRBD1 or TRBD2 (5 bases each). The germline V gene has CDR1 KGHDR and CDR2 SFDVKD. Trimming shortened V by 3 bases and J by 9 bases, and 20 bases separated the two germline ends. The CDR3 is 16 residues long. The CDR3 region is CATSDPVRGGAGIQYF. The CDR3 region has the DNA TGTGCCACCAGTGATCCCGTCAGAGGTGGGGCGGGCATTCAGTACTTC.

This clone was found many times. The CDR3, as DNA: TGTGCCACCGGGGGGGAGACCCAGTACTTC. It codes for CATGGETQYF. The gene calls are TRBV7-9 and TRBJ2-5; TRBD2 matches 7 bases. The V and J ends lost 10 bases and 5 bases, in that order; junction bases with no gene match: 1. Germline loops: CDR1 SEHNR, CDR2 FQNEAQ (reference sequence). This CDR3 spans 10 amino acids. Full variable domain (outside the CDR3, taken from reference TRBV7-9 and TRBJ2-5): DTGVSQNPRHKITKRGQNVTFRCDPISEHNRLYWYRQTLGQGPEFLTYFQNEAQLEKSRLLSDRFSAERPKGSFSTLEIQRTEQGDSAMYLCATGGETQYFGPGTRLLVL.

This clone was detected ten times or more. The gene calls are TRBV13 and TRBJ2-1; weak D call: TRBD1 (6 bases). The V gene's germline CDR1 is PRHDT and CDR2 FYEKMQ (reference sequence). Trimming took off 5 bases at V and 7 bases at J, with 21 bases between the two ends. The CDR3 extends over 16 amino acids. This CDR3 reads CASSPEGGMRGNEQFF. DNA of the CDR3: TGTGCCAGCAGCCCCGAGGGCGGAATGAGGGGGAATGAGCAGTTCTTC.

In this sample, this clone turned up a few times. The V gene is TRBV12-3 or TRBV12-4, the J gene TRBJ2-7; tentatively, D is TRBD2 (5 bases). The CDR3 has 15 residues. Trimming pared 6 bases from V and 4 bases from J, leaving 19 bases between. The DNA of the CDR3 is TGTGCCAGCAGCTCCGGAAGTGGAGGCGCATACGAGCAGTACTTC. Protein: CASSSGSGGAYEQYF.

This clone has at least ten counts. The chain joins TRBV2 to TRBJ2-2; 8 bases map to TRBD2. Germline V lookup: CDR1 SNHLY, CDR2 FYNNEI. The J segment lost 3 bases and the V segment lost 9 bases, leaving 6 bases of the junction unmatched. The CDR3 has 14 amino acids. For the CDR3, the DNA is TGTGCCAGGAAAGGGACTAGGGACACCGGGGAGCTGTTTTTT. Protein sequence: CARKGTRDTGELFF.